This record concerns one T cell receptor beta chain sequence. The record originates from a study of blood T cell repertoires in COVID-19. The V and J ends lost 2 bases and 9 bases respectively, with 13 bases between them. The CDR3 spans 14 residues. Germline V gene sequence: CDR1 MGHRA, CDR2 YSYEKL. Libraries were prepared by immunoSEQ multiplex PCR; TCRdb keeps only in-frame clonotypes and omits some of them. The sample includes approximately 150,000 clones, 75% to 90% seen only once; the top ten take approximately 40%. The gene calls are TRBV4-1 and TRBJ2-2, with a possible D match to TRBD1 (6 bases). The clonotype comes from a man aged 45-60 years who had recovered from COVID-19. Sequencing was carried out using peripheral blood. The CDR3 nucleotides are TGCGCCAGCAGCCAAATACCAGGGGACCGGGAGCTGTTTTTT. Translated: CASSQIPGDRELFF.